These 14 T cell receptor beta chains were sequenced from one sample in a study of blood T cell repertoires in COVID-19. The table came from immunoSEQ multiplex PCR; TCRdb's copy has only in-frame clones and leaves some out. The data contain 300,000 to 350,000 clones, almost 90% of them singletons. The material sequenced was PBMCs or T cells enriched from blood (not recorded which). The receptors come from a woman in her thirties who had been exposed to COVID-19.

The CDR3 nucleotides are TGTGCCAGCAGCGTAGCTAGCGGGAGGACCACAGATACGCAGTATTTT. Its protein is CASSVASGRTTDTQYF. The chain recombines TRBV9 with TRBJ2-3; 11 nucleotides align to TRBD2. The germline V gene encodes CDR1 SGDLS and CDR2 YYNGEE. This CDR3 has 16 amino acids. The J segment lost 2 bases and the V segment lost 0 bases, leaving 2 bases of the junction unmatched.

V is TRBV24-1 and J is TRBJ2-7; the D gene is possibly TRBD1 (6 bases). CDR3 length equals 15 residues. Germline V gene sequence: CDR1 KGHDR, CDR2 SFDVKD. V shed 2 bases and J shed 2 bases, with 12 bases lying between them. The CDR3 loop reads CATSDSHAGAYEQYF. CDR3 in DNA: TGTGCCACCAGTGATTCCCATGCAGGGGCCTACGAGCAGTACTTC.

The V and J genes are TRBV24-1 and TRBJ2-2, with a possible D match to TRBD2 (5 bases). V was shortened by 1 base and J by 4 bases, with 18 bases between the two germline ends. The CDR3 loop spans 18 amino acids. Per germline, CDR1 KGHDR and CDR2 SFDVKD. CDR3: CATSDLRVVGESTGELFF. As DNA, the CDR3 is TGTGCCACCAGTGATTTACGGGTTGTGGGAGAAAGCACCGGGGAGCTGTTTTTT.

This chain links TRBV18 with TRBJ2-2, with 8 bases matching TRBD1. Looked up from germline, CDR1 is KGHSH and CDR2 is LQKENI. V shed 4 bases and J 3 bases; nucleotides not matched to a gene: 1. The CDR3 runs to 14 residues. The CDR3 loop reads CASSQQGDTGELFF. In DNA, the CDR3 is TGTGCCAGCTCACAACAGGGGGACACCGGGGAGCTGTTTTTT.

This clone was picked up one time. The CDR3 sequence is CASSKSHRGPNYGYTF. In nucleotides, the CDR3 is TGTGCCAGCAGCAAATCGCACAGGGGTCCTAACTATGGCTACACCTTC. The rearrangement joins TRBV21-1 to TRBJ1-2; TRBD1 is the table's D call, not checked against the DNA. TRBV21-1 counts as a pseudogene. The CDR3 runs 16 residues.

This sequence joins TRBV2 and TRBJ2-1; 10 bases fit TRBD2. There are 17 residues in the CDR3. CDR1 SNHLY and CDR2 FYNNEI come from the germline V gene. The V and J ends lost 8 bases and 1 base, in that order; junction bases with no gene match: 11. The CDR3 here is CASPGTSESESYNEQFF. Here the CDR3 DNA reads TGTGCCAGCCCAGGGACTAGCGAATCGGAATCCTACAATGAGCAGTTCTTC. The full variable domain, in which reference TRBV2 and TRBJ2-1 provide the parts outside the CDR3, is EPEVTQTPSHQVTQMGQEVILRCVPISNHLYFYWYRQILGQKVEFLVSFYNNEISEKSEIFDDQFSVERPDGSNFTLKIRSTKLEDSAMYFCASPGTSESESYNEQFFGPGTRLTVL.

This clone turned up a few times. The rearrangement links TRBV4-2 to TRBJ2-2, with TRBD2 identical over 12 bases. The CDR3 is 17 amino acids. V lost 1 base to trimming and J lost 4 bases; unmatched junction nucleotides: 4. Germline CDR1 reads LGHNA; CDR2 reads YNFKEQ. The CDR3 bases are TGTGCCAGCAGCCAAGGAGGACTAGCGGGACTCACCGGGGAGCTGTTTTTT. Translation: CASSQGGLAGLTGELFF.

This chain joins TRBV5-1 and TRBJ1-2; tentative D call: TRBD1 (6 bases). V lost 0 bases to trimming and J lost 6 bases, with 12 bases between them. Germline V lookup: CDR1 SGHRS, CDR2 YFSETQ. The CDR3 spans 14 residues. Here the CDR3 DNA reads TGCGCCAGCAGCTTGGGGGGGCCCAGTGATGGCTACACCTTC. Its translation is CASSLGGPSDGYTF.

J is TRBJ1-1 and V is TRBV11-2, with 8 bases lining up with TRBD1. This CDR3 comprises 17 residues. Germline trimming cut 4 bases from V and 0 bases from J; bases unmatched to any gene: 10. Germline values: CDR1 SGHAT, CDR2 FQNNGV. This CDR3 is CASSSRQGIEVNTEAFF. The CDR3 DNA is TGTGCCAGCAGCTCCAGACAGGGGATAGAGGTGAACACTGAAGCTTTCTTT.

The chain recombines TRBV9 with TRBJ1-1, with a tentative D call TRBD1 (5 bases). Germline loops: CDR1 SGDLS, CDR2 YYNGEE. Trimming removed 0 bases at V and 5 bases at J, with 23 bases between. The CDR3 sequence is 18 residues long. The chain's CDR3 is CASSVGSEGPLTGTEAFF. CDR3 bases: TGTGCCAGCAGCGTAGGGTCGGAGGGACCCCTGACGGGGACTGAAGCTTTCTTT.

A remark on this clone: Other nucleotide sequences in the sample specify the same CDR3. This rearrangement joins TRBV29-1 to TRBJ2-7; 7 nucleotides agree with TRBD2. Germline CDR1 reads SQVTM; CDR2 reads ANQGSEA. This CDR3 spans 13 amino acids. V gave up 2 bases and J gave up 2 bases; unmatched junction bases: 3. The CDR3 loop reads CSVESSGTYEQYF. The CDR3 bases are TGCAGCGTTGAATCTAGCGGTACCTACGAGCAGTACTTC.

The chain recombines TRBV5-1 with TRBJ2-5; perhaps TRBD1 as D (5 bases). V lost 2 bases, J lost 4 bases, and 12 bases lay in between. The V gene's germline CDR1 is SGHRS and CDR2 YFSETQ. The CDR3 has 14 amino acids. CDR3 sequence: CASSFIGVGETQYF. The CDR3 region has the DNA TGCGCCAGCAGCTTTATAGGGGTGGGAGAGACCCAGTACTTC.

The chain employs TRBV24-1 and TRBJ2-1, with 7 bases fitting TRBD2. V lost 3 bases and J lost 8; bases outside the gene matches: 9. Germline CDR1 and CDR2: KGHDR and SFDVKD. There are 15 residues in the CDR3. CDR3 DNA sequence: TGTGCCACCAGTGATGCCGGGACTACCGACGATGAGCAGTTCTTC. Protein product: CATSDAGTTDDEQFF.

This sequence joins TRBV2 and TRBJ2-3; unclear D gene. Trimming took off 10 bases at V and 0 bases at J, with 11 bases between the two ends. The CDR3 runs to 13 residues. Germline CDR1 and CDR2: SNHLY and FYNNEI. The CDR3 loop reads CATEMWSTDTQYF. In nucleotides, the CDR3 is TGTGCCACCGAGATGTGGAGCACAGATACGCAGTATTTT.